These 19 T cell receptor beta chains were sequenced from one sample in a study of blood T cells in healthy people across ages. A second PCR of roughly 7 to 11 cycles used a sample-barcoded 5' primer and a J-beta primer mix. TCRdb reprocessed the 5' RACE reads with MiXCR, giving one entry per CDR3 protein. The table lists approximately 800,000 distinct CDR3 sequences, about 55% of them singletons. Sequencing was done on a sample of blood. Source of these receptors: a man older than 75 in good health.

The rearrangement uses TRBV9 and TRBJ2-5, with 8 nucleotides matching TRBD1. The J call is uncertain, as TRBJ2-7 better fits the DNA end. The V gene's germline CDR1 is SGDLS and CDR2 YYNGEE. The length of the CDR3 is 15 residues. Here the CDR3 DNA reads TGTGCCAGCAGCTCCCCACAGGGGGGCCTGCACGAGCAGTACTTC. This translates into CASSSPQGGLHEQYF.

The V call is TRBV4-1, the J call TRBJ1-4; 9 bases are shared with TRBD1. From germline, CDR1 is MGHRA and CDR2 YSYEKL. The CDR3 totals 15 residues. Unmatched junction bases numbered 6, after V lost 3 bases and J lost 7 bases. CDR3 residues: CASSHSGTGSEKLFF. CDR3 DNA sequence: TGCGCCAGCAGCCACTCCGGGACAGGGAGTGAAAAACTGTTTTTT.

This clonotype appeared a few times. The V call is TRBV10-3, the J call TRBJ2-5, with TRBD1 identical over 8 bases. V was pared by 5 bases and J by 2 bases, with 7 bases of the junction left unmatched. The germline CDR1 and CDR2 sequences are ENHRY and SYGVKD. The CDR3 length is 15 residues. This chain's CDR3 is CAISSAGGAQETQYF. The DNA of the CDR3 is TGTGCCATCAGTTCCGCAGGGGGCGCTCAAGAGACCCAGTACTTC.

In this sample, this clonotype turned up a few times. The CDR3 region is CSARERKPGLQNTEAFF. The CDR3 coding sequence is TGCAGTGCTAGAGAGCGGAAACCGGGACTGCAGAACACTGAAGCTTTCTTT. The V and J genes are TRBV20-1 and TRBJ1-1, with D maybe TRBD1 (5 bases). Germline CDR1 is DFQATT and CDR2 is SNEGSKA (reference sequence). The CDR3 is made up of 17 amino acids. Trimming removed 0 bases from V and 1 base from J, with 18 bases in between.

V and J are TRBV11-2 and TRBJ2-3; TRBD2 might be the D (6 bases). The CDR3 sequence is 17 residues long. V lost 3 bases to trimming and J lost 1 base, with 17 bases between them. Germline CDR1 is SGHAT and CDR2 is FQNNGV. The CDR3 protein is CASSLTGLSLGTDTQYF. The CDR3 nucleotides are TGTGCCAGCAGCTTGACGGGACTCAGCCTCGGCACAGATACGCAGTATTTT.

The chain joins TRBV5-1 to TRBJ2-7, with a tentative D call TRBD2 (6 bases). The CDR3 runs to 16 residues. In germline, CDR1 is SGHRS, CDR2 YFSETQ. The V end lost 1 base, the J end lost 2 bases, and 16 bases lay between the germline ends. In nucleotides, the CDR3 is TGCGCCAGCAGCTTGACATCATCGGGGGTCCCCTACGAGCAGTACTTC. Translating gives CASSLTSSGVPYEQYF.

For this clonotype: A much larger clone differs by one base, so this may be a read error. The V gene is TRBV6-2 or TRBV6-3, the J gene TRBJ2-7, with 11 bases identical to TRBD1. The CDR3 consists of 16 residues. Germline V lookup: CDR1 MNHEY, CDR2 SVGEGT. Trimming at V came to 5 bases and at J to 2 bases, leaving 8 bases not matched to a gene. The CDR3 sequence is CASSRRGTGGTYEQYF. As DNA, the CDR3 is TGTGCCAGCAGTCGCCGAGGGACAGGGGGAACCTACGAGCAGTACTTC.

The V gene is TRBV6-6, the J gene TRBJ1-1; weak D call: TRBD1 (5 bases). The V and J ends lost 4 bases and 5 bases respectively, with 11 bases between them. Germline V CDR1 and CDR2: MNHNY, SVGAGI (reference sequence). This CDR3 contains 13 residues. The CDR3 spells CASSCGGGTEAFF. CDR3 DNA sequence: TGTGCCAGCAGTTGCGGCGGGGGGACTGAAGCTTTCTTT.

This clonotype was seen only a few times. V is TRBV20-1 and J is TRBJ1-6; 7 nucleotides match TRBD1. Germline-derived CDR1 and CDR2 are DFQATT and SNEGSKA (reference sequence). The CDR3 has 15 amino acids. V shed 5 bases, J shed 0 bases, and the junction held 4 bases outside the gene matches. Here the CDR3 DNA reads TGCAGTGCTCAACAGGGGAGCTCCTATAATTCACCCCTCCACTTT. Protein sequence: CSAQQGSSYNSPLHF.

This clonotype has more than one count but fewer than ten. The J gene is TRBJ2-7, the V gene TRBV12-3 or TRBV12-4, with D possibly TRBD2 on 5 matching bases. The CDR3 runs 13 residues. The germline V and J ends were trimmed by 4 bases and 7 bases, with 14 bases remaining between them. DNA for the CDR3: TGTGCCAGCAGTTCGGGCCTGACGGGGGAGCAGTACTTC. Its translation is CASSSGLTGEQYF.

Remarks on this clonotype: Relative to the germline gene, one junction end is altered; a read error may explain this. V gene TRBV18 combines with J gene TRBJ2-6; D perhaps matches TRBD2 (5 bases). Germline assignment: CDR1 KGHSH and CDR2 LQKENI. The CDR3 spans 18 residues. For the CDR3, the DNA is TGTGCCAGCTCACCGTATCGGATAGGGAGCTCTGGGACCAACGTCCTGACTTTC. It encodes CASSPYRIGSSGTNVLTF.

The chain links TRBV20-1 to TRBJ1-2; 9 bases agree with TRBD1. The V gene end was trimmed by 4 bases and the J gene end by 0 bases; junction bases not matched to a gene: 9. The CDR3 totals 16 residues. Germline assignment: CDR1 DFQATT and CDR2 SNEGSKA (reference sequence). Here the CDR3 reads CSAKTGTGYPNYGYTF. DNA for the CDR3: TGCAGTGCTAAAACCGGGACAGGGTACCCTAACTATGGCTACACCTTC.

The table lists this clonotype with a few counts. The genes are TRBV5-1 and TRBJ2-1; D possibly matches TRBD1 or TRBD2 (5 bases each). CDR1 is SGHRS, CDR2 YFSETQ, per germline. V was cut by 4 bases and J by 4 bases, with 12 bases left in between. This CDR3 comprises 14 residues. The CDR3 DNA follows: TGCGCCAGCAGCCAGTCGGGGCCATACAATGAGCAGTTCTTC. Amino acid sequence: CASSQSGPYNEQFF.

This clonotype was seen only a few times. The CDR3, as DNA: TGTGCCAGCAGTCGGGACACCGGTAACACTGAAGCTTTCTTT. Amino acids: CASSRDTGNTEAFF. The rearrangement links TRBV6-4 to TRBJ1-1; D possibly corresponds to TRBD1 (6 bases). The CDR3 is 14 residues long. V gave up 5 bases and J gave up 2 bases, with 12 bases separating them. Germline V gene data show CDR1 as MRHNA and CDR2 as SNTAGT.

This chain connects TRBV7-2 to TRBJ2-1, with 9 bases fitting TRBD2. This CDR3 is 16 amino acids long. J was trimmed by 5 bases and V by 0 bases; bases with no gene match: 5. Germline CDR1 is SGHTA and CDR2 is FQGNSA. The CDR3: CASSLASSGRNNEQFF. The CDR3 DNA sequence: TGTGCCAGCAGCTTAGCGTCCAGCGGGAGGAACAATGAGCAGTTCTTC.

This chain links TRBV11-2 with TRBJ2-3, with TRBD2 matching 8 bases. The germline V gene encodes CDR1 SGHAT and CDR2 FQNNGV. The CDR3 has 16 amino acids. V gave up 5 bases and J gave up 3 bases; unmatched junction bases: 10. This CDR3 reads CASSPCSGGSTDTQYF. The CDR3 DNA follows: TGTGCCAGCAGCCCATGCTCGGGAGGGTCGACAGATACGCAGTATTTT. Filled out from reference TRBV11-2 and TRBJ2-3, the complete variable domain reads EAGVAQSPRYKIIEKRQSVAFWCNPISGHATLYWYQQILGQGPKLLIQFQNNGVVDDSQLPKDRFSAERLKGVDSTLKIQPAKLEDSAVYLCASSPCSGGSTDTQYFGPGTRLTVL.

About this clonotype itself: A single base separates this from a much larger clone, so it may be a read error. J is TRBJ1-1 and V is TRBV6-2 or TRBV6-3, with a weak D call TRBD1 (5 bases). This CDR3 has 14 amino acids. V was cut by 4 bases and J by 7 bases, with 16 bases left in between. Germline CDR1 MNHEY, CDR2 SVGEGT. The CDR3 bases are TGTGCCAGCAGTTGCTCGAGGGGACGCGATGAAGCTTTCTTT. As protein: CASSCSRGRDEAFF.

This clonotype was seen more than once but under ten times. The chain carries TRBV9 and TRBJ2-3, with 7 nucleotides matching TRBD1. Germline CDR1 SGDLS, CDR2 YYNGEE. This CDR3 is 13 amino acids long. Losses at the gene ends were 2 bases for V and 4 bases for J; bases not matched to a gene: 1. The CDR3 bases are TGTGCCAGCAGCGTCACAGGGGCAGATACGCAGTATTTT. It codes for CASSVTGADTQYF.

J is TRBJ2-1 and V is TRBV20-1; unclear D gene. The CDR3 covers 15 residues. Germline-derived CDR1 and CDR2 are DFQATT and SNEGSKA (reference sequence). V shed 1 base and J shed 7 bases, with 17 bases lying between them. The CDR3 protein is CSARADVGSWNEQFF. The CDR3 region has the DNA TGCAGTGCTAGAGCTGATGTGGGATCGTGGAATGAGCAGTTCTTC.